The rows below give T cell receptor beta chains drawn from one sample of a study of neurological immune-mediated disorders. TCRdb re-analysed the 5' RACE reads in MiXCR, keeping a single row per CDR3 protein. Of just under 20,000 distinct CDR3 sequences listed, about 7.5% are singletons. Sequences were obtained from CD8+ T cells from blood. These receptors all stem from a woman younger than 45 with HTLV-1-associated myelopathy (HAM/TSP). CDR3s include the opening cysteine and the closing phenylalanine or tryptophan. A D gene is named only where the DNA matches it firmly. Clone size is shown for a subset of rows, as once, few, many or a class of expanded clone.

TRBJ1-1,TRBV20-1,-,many,CSASDVLPTEAFF,TGCAGTGCCTCGGACGTACTCCCGACTGAAGCTTTCTTT
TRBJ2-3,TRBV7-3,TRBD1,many,CASSSSGGTSSTDTQYF,TGTGCCAGCAGCTCCTCAGGGGGAACTTCTAGCACAGATACGCAGTATTTT
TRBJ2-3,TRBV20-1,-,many,CSATTGTYTDTQYF,TGCAGTGCTACGACAGGAACCTACACAGATACGCAGTATTTT
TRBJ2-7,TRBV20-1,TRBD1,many,CSARESRDRAYEQYF,TGCAGTGCTAGAGAGAGCCGGGACAGGGCCTACGAGCAGTACTTC
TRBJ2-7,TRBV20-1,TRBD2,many,CSALAGDSYEQYF,TGCAGTGCTTTAGCGGGGGACTCCTACGAGCAGTACTTC
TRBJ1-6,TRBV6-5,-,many,CASRKGFLHF,TGTGCCAGCAGGAAGGGATTCCTCCACTTT
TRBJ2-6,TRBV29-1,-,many,CSVERPSFGANVLTF,TGCAGCGTTGAGCGACCCAGCTTCGGGGCCAACGTCCTGACTTTC
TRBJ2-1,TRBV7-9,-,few,CASSFGGDNEQFF,TGTGCCAGCAGCTTTGGAGGGGATAATGAGCAGTTCTTC
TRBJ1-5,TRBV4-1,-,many,CASSPGGNQPQHF,TGCGCCAGCAGCCCCGGCGGCAATCAGCCCCAGCATTTT
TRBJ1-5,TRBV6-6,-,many,CASSYVRGSNQPQHF,TGTGCCAGCAGTTACGTAAGGGGGAGCAATCAGCCCCAGCATTTT
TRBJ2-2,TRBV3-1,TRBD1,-,CASSQSLSYTGTANTGELFF,TGTGCCAGCAGCCAGAGTCTGTCGTACACCGGGACAGCGAACACCGGGGAGCTGTTTTTT
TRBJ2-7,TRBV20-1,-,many,CSAREGRLYEQYF,TGCAGTGCTAGAGAGGGACGGCTTTACGAGCAGTACTTC
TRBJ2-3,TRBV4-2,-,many,CASSQARTDTQYF,TGTGCCAGCAGCCAAGCACGCACAGATACGCAGTATTTT
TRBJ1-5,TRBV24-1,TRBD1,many,CATSDSTGLRQPQHF,TGTGCCACCAGTGATTCGACAGGGCTTAGGCAGCCCCAGCATTTT
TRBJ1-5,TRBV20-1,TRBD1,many,CSASQGAAEYSNQPQHF,TGCAGTGCTAGCCAGGGGGCCGCCGAATATAGCAATCAGCCCCAGCATTTT
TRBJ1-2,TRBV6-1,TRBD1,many,CASSRDRGWLRGYGYTF,TGTGCCAGCAGCCGGGACAGGGGGTGGCTTCGGGGCTATGGCTACACCTTC
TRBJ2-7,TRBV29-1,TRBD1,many,CSVLDRGLTYEQYF,TGCAGCGTACTGGACAGGGGTTTGACCTACGAGCAGTACTTC
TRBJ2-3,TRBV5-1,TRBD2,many,CASSYLAVTDTQYF,TGCGCCAGCAGCTATCTAGCGGTAACAGATACGCAGTATTTT
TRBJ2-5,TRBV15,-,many,CATSREEFQETQYF,TGTGCCACCAGCAGGGAGGAGTTTCAAGAGACCCAGTACTTC
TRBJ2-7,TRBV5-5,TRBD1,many,CASSSNTGTGTPEQYF,TGTGCCAGCAGCTCGAACACCGGGACAGGGACTCCCGAGCAGTACTTC
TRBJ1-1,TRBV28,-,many,CASQRLGDMNTEAFF,TGTGCCAGCCAGAGATTGGGGGACATGAACACTGAAGCTTTCTTT
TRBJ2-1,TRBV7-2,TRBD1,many,CASSFWDSNNEQFF,TGTGCCAGCAGCTTCTGGGACAGCAACAATGAGCAGTTCTTC
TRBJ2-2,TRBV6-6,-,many,CASSYAPEPGELFF,TGTGCCAGCAGTTACGCGCCAGAGCCCGGGGAGCTGTTTTTT
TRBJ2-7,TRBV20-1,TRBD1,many,CSARVITQGAFSYEQYF,TGCAGTGCTAGAGTGATTACTCAGGGGGCATTTAGCTACGAGCAGTACTTC
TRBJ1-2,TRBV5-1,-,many,CASSLDGGGYTF,TGCGCCAGCAGCTTGGACGGAGGGGGCTACACCTTC
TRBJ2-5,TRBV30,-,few,CAWSVLLRETQYF,TGTGCCTGGAGTGTACTCCTGAGGGAGACCCAGTACTTC
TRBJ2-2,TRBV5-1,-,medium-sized,CASSLDRTTYTGELFF,TGCGCCAGCAGCTTGGATCGGACAACATACACCGGGGAGCTGTTTTTT
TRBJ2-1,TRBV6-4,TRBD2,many,CASAPTAGGSYNEQFF,TGTGCCAGCGCACCGACGGCGGGGGGATCCTACAATGAGCAGTTCTTC
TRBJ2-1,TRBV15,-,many,CATSRDLGNNEQFF,TGTGCCACCAGCAGAGATCTCGGGAACAATGAGCAGTTCTTC
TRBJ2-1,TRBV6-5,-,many,CASSPKPPMFRKSNEQFF,TGTGCCAGCAGTCCCAAACCCCCAATGTTCCGCAAAAGCAATGAGCAGTTCTTC
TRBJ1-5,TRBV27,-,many,CASSTTGNSNQPQHF,TGTGCCAGCAGTACTACCGGGAATAGCAATCAGCCCCAGCATTTT
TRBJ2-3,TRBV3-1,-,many,CASSQYGGSAGEVGTDTQYF,TGTGCCAGCAGCCAATACGGAGGCTCAGCGGGCGAGGTGGGGACAGATACGCAGTATTTT
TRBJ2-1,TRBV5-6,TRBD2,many,CASSLWGGGAYNEQFF,TGTGCCAGCAGCTTGTGGGGCGGGGGGGCCTACAATGAGCAGTTCTTC
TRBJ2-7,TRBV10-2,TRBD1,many,CASYYGTGSHEQYF,TGCGCCAGCTACTACGGGACAGGGTCTCACGAGCAGTACTTC
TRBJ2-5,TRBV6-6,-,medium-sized,CASNDEPQETQYF,TGTGCCAGCAATGATGAGCCTCAAGAGACCCAGTACTTC
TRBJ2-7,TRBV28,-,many,CASSKNVLQSSYEQYF,TGTGCCAGCAGTAAGAATGTACTTCAGAGCTCCTACGAGCAGTACTTC
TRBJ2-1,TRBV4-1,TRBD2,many,CASSQDGSGGLYNEQFF,TGCGCCAGCAGCCAAGATGGTAGCGGGGGGCTCTACAATGAGCAGTTCTTC
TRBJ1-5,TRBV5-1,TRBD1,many,CASSISGGGQPQHF,TGCGCCAGCAGCATCTCAGGGGGGGGTCAGCCCCAGCATTTT
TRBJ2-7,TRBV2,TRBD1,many,CASSVQGGEQYF,TGTGCCAGCAGCGTACAGGGGGGCGAGCAGTACTTC
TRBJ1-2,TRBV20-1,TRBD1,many,CSATNTGGTNYGYTF,TGCAGTGCTACAAACACAGGGGGCACTAACTATGGCTACACCTTC
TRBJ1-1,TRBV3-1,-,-,CASRNRMNTEAFF,TGTGCCAGCAGAAACAGGATGAACACTGAAGCTTTCTTT
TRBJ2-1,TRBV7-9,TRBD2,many,CASSSGTSGGRGYNEQFF,TGTGCCAGCAGCTCGGGGACTAGCGGGGGCCGAGGGTACAATGAGCAGTTCTTC
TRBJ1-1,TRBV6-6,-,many,CASSYASEAFF,TGTGCCAGCAGTTACGCCTCTGAAGCTTTCTTT
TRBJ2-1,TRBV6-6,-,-,CASSTGRRGHNEQFF,TGTGCCAGCAGTACAGGTCGAAGAGGACACAATGAGCAGTTCTTC
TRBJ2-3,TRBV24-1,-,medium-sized,CATTGLEEDTQYF,TGTGCCACCACCGGACTTGAGGAAGATACGCAGTATTTT
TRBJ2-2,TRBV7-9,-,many,CASSFGHTGELFF,TGTGCCAGCAGCTTTGGTCACACCGGGGAGCTGTTTTTT
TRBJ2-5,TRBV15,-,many,CATSRSRGSGQETQYF,TGTGCCACCAGCAGAAGCAGGGGCTCGGGGCAAGAGACCCAGTACTTC
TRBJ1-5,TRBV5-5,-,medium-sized,CASSFELSQPQHF,TGTGCCAGCAGCTTCGAGTTGTCTCAGCCCCAGCATTTT
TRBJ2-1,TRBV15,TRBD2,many,CATSSGWGGDEQFF,TGTGCCACCAGTTCCGGATGGGGGGGGGATGAGCAGTTCTTC
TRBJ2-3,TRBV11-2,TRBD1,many,CASSPRTGDATDTQYF,TGTGCCAGCAGCCCCCGGACAGGGGATGCCACAGATACGCAGTATTTT
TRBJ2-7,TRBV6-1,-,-,CASSEALGAIDEQYF,TGTGCCAGCAGTGAAGCGCTTGGGGCGATCGACGAGCAGTACTTC
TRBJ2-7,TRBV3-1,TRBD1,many,CASSQDYIPGTGDDEQYF,TGTGCCAGCAGCCAAGACTATATCCCCGGGACAGGGGATGACGAGCAGTACTTC
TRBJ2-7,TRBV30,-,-,CAWSTGVNEQYF,TGTGCCTGGAGTACCGGGGTAAACGAGCAGTACTTC
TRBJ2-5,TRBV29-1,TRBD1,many,CSVEDGQVIQETQYF,TGCAGCGTAGAAGACGGACAGGTTATACAAGAGACCCAGTACTTC